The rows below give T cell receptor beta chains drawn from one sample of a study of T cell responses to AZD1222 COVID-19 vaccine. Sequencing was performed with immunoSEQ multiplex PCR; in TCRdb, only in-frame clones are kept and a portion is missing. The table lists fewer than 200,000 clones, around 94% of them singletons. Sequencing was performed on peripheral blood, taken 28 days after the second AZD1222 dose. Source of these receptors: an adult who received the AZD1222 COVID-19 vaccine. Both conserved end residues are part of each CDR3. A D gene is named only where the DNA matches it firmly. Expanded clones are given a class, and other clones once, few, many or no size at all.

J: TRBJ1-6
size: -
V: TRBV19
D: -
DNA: TGTGCCAGTAGTTGGGCGGAGGGCTATAATTCACCCCTCCACTTT
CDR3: CASSWAEGYNSPLHF

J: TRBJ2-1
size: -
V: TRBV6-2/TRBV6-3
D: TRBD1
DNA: TGTGCCAGCAGTTGGGACAGGGTGGACAATGAGCAGTTCTTC
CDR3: CASSWDRVDNEQFF

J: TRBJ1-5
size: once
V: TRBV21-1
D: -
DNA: TGTGCCACTACTGAACCTGCTGGCAATCAGCCCCAGCATTTT
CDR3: CATTEPAGNQPQHF

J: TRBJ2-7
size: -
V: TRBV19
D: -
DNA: TGTGCCAGTAGCCCGGGACCACAATACTCCTACGAGCAGTACTTC
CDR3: CASSPGPQYSYEQYF

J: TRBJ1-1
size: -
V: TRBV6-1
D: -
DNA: TGTGCCAGCAGTGAACTCCTAATGAACACTGAAGCTTTCTTT
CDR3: CASSELLMNTEAFF

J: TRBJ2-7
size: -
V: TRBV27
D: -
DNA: TGTAGGGGGGTAACCTACGAGCAGTACTTC
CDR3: CRGVTYEQYF

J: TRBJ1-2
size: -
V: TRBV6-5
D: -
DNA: TGTGCCAGCAGTTCCCCCGGGTCCGCCAACTATGGCTACACCTTC
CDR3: CASSSPGSANYGYTF

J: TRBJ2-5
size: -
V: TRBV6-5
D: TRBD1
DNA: TGTGCCAGCAGCTACAGGGGACAAGAGACCCAGTACTTC
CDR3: CASSYRGQETQYF

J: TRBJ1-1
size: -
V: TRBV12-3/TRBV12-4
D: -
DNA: TGTGCCAGCAGTTTAAACGCAGGCACTGAAGCTTTCTTT
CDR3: CASSLNAGTEAFF

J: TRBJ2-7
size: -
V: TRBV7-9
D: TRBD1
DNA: TGTGCCAGCAGCTCGGGACAGCTCCCCTACGAGCAGTACTTC
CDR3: CASSSGQLPYEQYF

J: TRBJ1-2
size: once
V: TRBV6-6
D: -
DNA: TGTGCCAGCACCTGGGGAACGGACCCCTTAAGGATCGACACCTTC
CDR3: CASTWGTDPLRIDTF